The 29 T cell receptor beta chains below all came from one sample that was sequenced in a study of shared clonotypes between healthy human individuals. Clones were sequenced by immunoSEQ multiplex PCR, and TCRdb holds only the in-frame ones, with some missing. Of roughly 1,500,000 clones in the sample, around 98% were seen once. Material: naive CD4+ T cells sorted from blood. Subset in this sample: CD45RA+ positively selected. Source of these receptors: a man aged 30 to 39 in good health.

The rearrangement links TRBV9 to TRBJ2-3; TRBD1 matches 10 bases. Germline V gives CDR1 SGDLS, CDR2 YYNGEE. The CDR3 loop spans 16 amino acids. After removal of 0 bases from V and 2 bases from J, the junction contained 3 bases not matched to a gene. The CDR3 DNA reads as TGTGCCAGCAGCGTAGGCGGACAGGGGGACACAGATACGCAGTATTTT. Amino acid sequence: CASSVGGQGDTDTQYF.

This chain uses TRBV28 with TRBJ2-1, with a tentative D call TRBD2 (5 bases). CDR1 is MDHEN, CDR2 SYDVKM, per germline. CDR3 length equals 16 residues. Trimming removed 8 bases from V and 8 bases from J, with 25 bases in between. CDR3 in DNA: TGTGCCAGCGGGTGGCCCCTTATGGGGAGCCACCATGAGCAGTTCTTC. Translated, it gives CASGWPLMGSHHEQFF.

The CDR3 DNA sequence: TGTGCCAGCAGCAGATCACCGGGACAGAGTGGCTACGAGCAGTACTTC. Its translation: CASSRSPGQSGYEQYF. The rearrangement links TRBV7-6 to TRBJ2-7; 7 positions match TRBD1. V shed 5 bases, J shed 3 bases, and the junction held 13 bases outside the gene matches. Looked up from germline, CDR1 is SGHVS and CDR2 is FNYEAQ. The CDR3 spans 16 residues.

The CDR3 loop reads CASSLDLAGNEQFF. The CDR3 DNA reads TGTGCCAGCAGCTTGGATCTAGCCGGCAATGAGCAGTTCTTC. This chain joins TRBV5-4 and TRBJ2-1; TRBD2 might be the D (5 bases). Trimming left V 0 bases short and J 6 bases short, with 10 bases between. The CDR3 is made up of 14 amino acids. CDR1 is SGHNT, CDR2 YYREEE, per germline (reference sequence).

The chain couples TRBV29-1 to TRBJ1-3, with 8 bases matching TRBD1. CDR1 is SQVTM, CDR2 ANQGSEA, per germline. The CDR3 has 13 amino acids. J was trimmed by 5 bases and V by 5 bases; bases with no gene match: 5. The CDR3 spells CSVTRQGRNTIYF. In DNA form, the CDR3 reads TGCAGCGTTACCAGACAGGGGAGAAACACCATATATTTT.

This clone was counted once. This chain connects TRBV4-1 to TRBJ2-7, with 8 bases fitting TRBD1. V was pared by 6 bases and J by 7 bases, with 8 bases of the junction left unmatched. Germline CDR1 is MGHRA and CDR2 is YSYEKL. This CDR3 spans 13 amino acids. For the CDR3, the DNA is TGCGCCAGCAGGGAAACAGGGGGGAGGGAGCAGTACTTC. Protein: CASRETGGREQYF.

V gene TRBV9 combines with J gene TRBJ2-3; 7 bases are a match to TRBD1. V lost 0 bases, J lost 0 bases, and 4 bases stayed unmatched. The germline gives CDR1 SGDLS, CDR2 YYNGEE. CDR3 length: 16 residues. CDR3 loop: CASSVEGTASTDTQYF. CDR3 DNA: TGTGCCAGCAGCGTAGAAGGGACAGCTAGCACAGATACGCAGTATTTT.

The chain has TRBV2 and TRBJ2-7; D could derive from TRBD1 or TRBD2 (5 bases each). The CDR3 sequence is 12 residues long. V lost 4 bases and J lost 3, with 7 bases in between. CDR1 SNHLY and CDR2 FYNNEI come from the germline V gene. The CDR3 loop is CASSGGIYEQYF. The CDR3 DNA sequence: TGTGCCAGCAGTGGGGGGATCTACGAGCAGTACTTC.

The CDR3 DNA sequence: TGCAGAACGGCCAGGGATGCCGAGCAGTACTTC. Its translation is CRTARDAEQYF. The chain links TRBV20-1 to TRBJ2-7, with TRBD1 as a possible D gene (5 bases). The CDR3 covers 11 residues. Germline V CDR1 and CDR2: DFQATT, SNEGSKA (reference sequence).

V and J are TRBV28 and TRBJ1-3, with unresolved D. V lost 2 bases and J 4 bases, leaving 9 bases between the germline ends. The CDR3 consists of 14 residues. Per the germline V gene, CDR1 is MDHEN and CDR2 is SYDVKM. CDR3 sequence: CASSLAAGGNTIYF. The CDR3, as DNA: TGTGCCAGCAGTTTAGCCGCAGGAGGAAACACCATATATTTT.

The chain uses TRBV6-5 and TRBJ2-1, with 10 bases identical to TRBD2. V was pared by 6 bases and J by 3 bases, with 5 bases of the junction left unmatched. The CDR3 totals 15 residues. Per germline, CDR1 MNHEY and CDR2 SVGAGI. The CDR3 spells CASRRTSGYYNEQFF. CDR3 nucleotide sequence: TGTGCCAGCAGGCGGACTAGCGGATACTACAATGAGCAGTTCTTC.

The chain joins TRBV9 to TRBJ2-7; 11 nucleotides agree with TRBD2. This CDR3 is 15 amino acids long. After removal of 0 bases from V and 7 bases from J, the junction contained 6 bases not matched to a gene. Germline loops: CDR1 SGDLS, CDR2 YYNGEE. CDR3 in amino acids: CASSVGASGRREQYF. Here the CDR3 DNA reads TGTGCCAGCAGCGTAGGGGCTAGCGGGAGGCGGGAGCAGTACTTC.

The chain couples TRBV28 to TRBJ2-3; 7 bases are a match to TRBD2. Germline loops: CDR1 MDHEN, CDR2 SYDVKM. The CDR3 has 14 residues. V dropped 4 bases and J dropped 5; count of bases not matched to a gene: 6. The CDR3 here is CASSSARELDTQYF. CDR3 in DNA: TGTGCCAGCAGTTCGGCGCGGGAGTTAGATACGCAGTATTTT.

This clone has a single count. Other DNA sequences in the same sample also yield this CDR3. The chain uses TRBV11-2 and TRBJ2-2; 10 nucleotides align to TRBD2. Germline values: CDR1 SGHAT, CDR2 FQNNGV. V trimming: 1 base; J trimming: 2 bases; junction bases outside the gene matches: 1. The CDR3 length is 16 residues. The CDR3 sequence: CASSLGLAGNTGELFF. The DNA for the CDR3 is TGTGCCAGCAGCTTAGGACTAGCGGGCAACACCGGGGAGCTGTTTTTT. The full variable domain, in which reference TRBV11-2 and TRBJ2-2 provide the parts outside the CDR3, is EAGVAQSPRYKIIEKRQSVAFWCNPISGHATLYWYQQILGQGPKLLIQFQNNGVVDDSQLPKDRFSAERLKGVDSTLKIQPAKLEDSAVYLCASSLGLAGNTGELFFGEGSRLTVL.

V is TRBV19 and J is TRBJ2-2; 10 bases match TRBD1. CDR3 length equals 16 residues. With V trimmed by 7 bases and J by 4 bases, 9 bases remained unmatched. The germline V gene encodes CDR1 LNHDA and CDR2 SQIVND (reference sequence). CDR3 nucleotides: TGTGCCAGTACCATTAAGGACAGGGGGATCACCGGGGAGCTGTTTTTT. It yields the protein CASTIKDRGITGELFF. Full variable domain (remainder filled in from reference TRBV19 and TRBJ2-2): DGGITQSPKYLFRKEGQNVTLSCEQNLNHDAMYWYRQDPGQGLRLIYYSQIVNDFQKGDIAEGYSVSREKKESFPLTVTSAQKNPTAFYLCASTIKDRGITGELFFGEGSRLTVL.

This chain uses TRBV27 with TRBJ2-7; TRBD2 agrees at 11 bases. The germline CDR1 and CDR2 sequences are MNHEY and SMNVEV (reference sequence). Trimming at V came to 5 bases and at J to 3 bases, leaving 6 bases not matched to a gene. The CDR3 is 15 amino acids. Here the CDR3 reads CASSPLAGGGYEQYF. The CDR3 bases are TGTGCCAGCAGTCCCTTAGCGGGAGGGGGCTACGAGCAGTACTTC.

The CDR3 sequence is CASSYRGWTAGGYEQYF. In nucleotides, the CDR3 is TGTGCCAGCAGCTATAGAGGGTGGACTGCAGGAGGCTACGAGCAGTACTTC. The chain has TRBV7-2 and TRBJ2-7, with D perhaps TRBD2 (5 bases). This CDR3 has 17 residues. Trimming removed 4 bases from V and 3 bases from J, with 22 bases in between. From germline, CDR1 is SGHTA and CDR2 FQGNSA.

The chain couples TRBV7-2 to TRBJ2-3; D gene uncertain. Trimming removed 5 bases at V and 5 bases at J, with 8 bases between. CDR3 length equals 12 residues. Per the germline V gene, CDR1 is SGHTA and CDR2 is FQGNSA. CDR3 DNA: TGTGCCAGCAGCCAATTCGGAGATACGCAGTATTTT. This encodes CASSQFGDTQYF.

This chain joins TRBV5-4 and TRBJ2-1, with TRBD2 matching over 12 bases. Germline values: CDR1 SGHNT, CDR2 YYREEE (reference sequence). With 0 bases clipped from V and 6 bases from J, the junction kept 10 bases outside the gene matches. The CDR3 sequence is 18 residues long. CDR3 DNA sequence: TGTGCCAGCAGCTTGGGACTAGCGGGAGCTGGGGGGATCAATGAGCAGTTCTTC. The encoded protein is CASSLGLAGAGGINEQFF. The full variable domain, rest sourced from reference TRBV5-4 and TRBJ2-1, is ETGVTQSPTHLIKTRGQQVTLRCSSQSGHNTVSWYQQALGQGPQFIFQYYREEENGRGNFPPRFSGLQFPNYSSELNVNALELDDSALYLCASSLGLAGAGGINEQFFGPGTRLTVL.

V and J are TRBV28 and TRBJ2-5; TRBD2 matches at 10 bases. Germline-derived CDR1 and CDR2 are MDHEN and SYDVKM. The J segment lost 5 bases and the V segment lost 5 bases, leaving 8 bases of the junction unmatched. This CDR3 comprises 15 residues. CDR3 loop: CASSGHSGRQETQYF. Here the CDR3 DNA reads TGTGCCAGCAGTGGCCATAGCGGGAGGCAGGAGACCCAGTACTTC.

The chain is built from TRBV4-1 and TRBJ2-1; TRBD2 matches 7 bases. This CDR3 is 12 amino acids long. CDR1 and CDR2 from the germline V gene are MGHRA and YSYEKL. With V trimmed by 3 bases and J by 11 bases, 4 bases remained unmatched. Written as DNA, the CDR3 is TGCGCCAGCAGCCAGGTGGGACTAAAGCAGTTCTTC. Its translation: CASSQVGLKQFF.

This sequence joins TRBV7-9 and TRBJ1-5; D is unclear. CDR3 length equals 17 residues. CDR1 and CDR2 (germline): SEHNR, FQNEAQ (reference sequence). The ends were cut back, 0 bases at V and 0 bases at J, with 12 bases in the middle. The CDR3 here is CASSLALSGHSNQPQHF. CDR3 DNA: TGTGCCAGCAGCTTAGCGCTGTCAGGTCATAGCAATCAGCCCCAGCATTTT.

The chain joins TRBV10-3 to TRBJ2-3; 10 bases map to TRBD2. Germline-derived CDR1 and CDR2 are ENHRY and SYGVKD. This CDR3 spans 14 amino acids. V shed 9 bases, J shed 3 bases, and the junction held 6 bases outside the gene matches. The CDR3 spells CAMGLAGATDTQYF. CDR3 DNA sequence: TGTGCCATGGGTCTAGCGGGAGCGACAGATACGCAGTATTTT.

This chain joins TRBV18 and TRBJ2-2; D unresolved. The CDR3 is made up of 14 amino acids. Germline CDR1 KGHSH, CDR2 LQKENI. V lost 3 bases and J 6 bases, leaving 11 bases between the germline ends. CDR3 residues: CASSPERIAGELFF. The CDR3 nucleotides are TGTGCCAGCTCACCGGAGAGGATCGCCGGGGAGCTGTTTTTT.

The CDR3 reads CASRGGTNEKLFF. The CDR3 DNA reads as TGTGCCAGCCGAGGTGGTACTAATGAAAAACTGTTTTTT. The rearrangement uses TRBV28 and TRBJ1-4; D is unresolved. The germline CDR1 and CDR2 sequences are MDHEN and SYDVKM. Trimming removed 8 bases at V and 2 bases at J, with 9 bases between. CDR3 length: 13 residues.

This rearrangement joins TRBV5-5 to TRBJ2-3; either TRBD1 or TRBD2 may supply D (5 bases each). The CDR3 is 14 residues long. V shed 3 bases and J shed 2 bases, with 10 bases lying between them. Germline V gene lookup returns CDR1 SGHKS and CDR2 YYEKEE (reference sequence). As DNA, the CDR3 is TGTGCCAGCAGCTGGTTGGGGGTCACAGATACGCAGTATTTT. Its protein product is CASSWLGVTDTQYF.

The V and J genes are TRBV7-2 and TRBJ2-1; TRBD2 agrees at 14 bases. CDR1 and CDR2 from the germline V gene are SGHTA and FQGNSA. V was pared by 1 base and J by 12 bases, with 5 bases of the junction left unmatched. This CDR3 has 15 amino acids. CDR3 sequence reads: CASSLGLAGGPGQFF. CDR3 bases: TGTGCCAGCAGCTTAGGACTAGCGGGAGGGCCTGGGCAGTTCTTC.

This chain joins TRBV7-9 and TRBJ2-3; 11 nucleotides align to TRBD2. Per the germline V gene, CDR1 is SEHNR and CDR2 is FQNEAQ (reference sequence). This CDR3 region has 18 residues. V shed 0 bases and J 2 bases; nucleotides not matched to a gene: 7. The CDR3 sequence: CASSLASGRAQSTDTQYF. DNA of the CDR3: TGTGCCAGCAGCTTAGCTAGCGGGAGGGCCCAATCCACAGATACGCAGTATTTT. The variable domain in full, with the rest retrieved from reference TRBV7-9 and TRBJ2-3, is DTGVSQNPRHKITKRGQNVTFRCDPISEHNRLYWYRQTLGQGPEFLTYFQNEAQLEKSRLLSDRFSAERPKGSFSTLEIQRTEQGDSAMYLCASSLASGRAQSTDTQYFGPGTRLTVL.

This chain connects TRBV4-1 to TRBJ1-1; D is unclear. CDR3 size: 13 residues. Trimming took off 10 bases at V and 1 base at J, with 13 bases between the two ends. In germline, CDR1 is MGHRA, CDR2 YSYEKL. CDR3 DNA: TGCGCCACCGCAGTGAAGAAGAACACTGAAGCTTTCTTT. Amino acids: CATAVKKNTEAFF.